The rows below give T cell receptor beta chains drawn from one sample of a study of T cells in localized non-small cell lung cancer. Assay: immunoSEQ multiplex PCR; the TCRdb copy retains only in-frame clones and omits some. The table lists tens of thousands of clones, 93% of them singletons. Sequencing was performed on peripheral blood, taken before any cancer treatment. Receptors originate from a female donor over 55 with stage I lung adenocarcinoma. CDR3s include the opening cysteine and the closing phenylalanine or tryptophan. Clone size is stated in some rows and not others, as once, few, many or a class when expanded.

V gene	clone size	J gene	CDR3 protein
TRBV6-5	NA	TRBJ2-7	CASSRDGTGPYEQYF
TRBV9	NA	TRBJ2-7	CASSAGSGFSYEQYF
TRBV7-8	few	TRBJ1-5	CASSPDSINQPQHF
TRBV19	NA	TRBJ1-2	CASSGWESNGYTF
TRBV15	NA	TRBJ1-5	CATSRPGQGAIGPQSNQPQHF
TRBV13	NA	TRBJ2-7	CASSPPLGSLIPYEQYF
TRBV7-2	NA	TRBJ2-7	CASSYPQGRGAEQYF
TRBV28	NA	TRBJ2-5	CASSDWGQVSRETQYF
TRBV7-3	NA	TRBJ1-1	CASSLQGIGNTEAFF
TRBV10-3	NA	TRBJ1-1	CAITGDRRNTEAFF
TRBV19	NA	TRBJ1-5	CASTFWGLNQPQHF
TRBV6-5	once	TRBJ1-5	CASSYRAGGGNQPQHF